Detailed here is one T cell receptor beta chain. The antigen is not known. This sample is part of a study of cytomegalovirus exposure and HLA in healthy donors. Overall study: Researchers previously reported finding roughly 120 million unique TCR beta sequences from 150 million to 200 million T cells. From donors who were HLA-typed, an early data release held about 89 million unique TCRs. Study results and caveats: Certain sequence variants were highly shared and formed a cluster, and this cluster was likely a sequencing artifact.

V was pared by 8 bases and J by 5 bases, with 11 bases of the junction left unmatched. This CDR3 spans 15 amino acids. Germline V gives CDR1 SNHLY, CDR2 FYNNEI. The PCR made use of 60 Vbeta and 13 Jbeta primers. Here immunoSEQ multiplex PCR was the method, and the copy in TCRdb shows in-frame clones only, minus some. Among 150,000 to 200,000 clones, around 80% were seen once, and the ten largest hold approximately 6.8%. The sample taken for sequencing was PBMCs. The rearrangement joins TRBV2 to TRBJ2-5; TRBD2 matches at 10 bases. The clonotype originates from a male donor in good health and CMV-seropositive. CDR3 residues: CASRTSGTARETQYF. The CDR3 DNA is TGTGCCAGCCGGACTAGCGGAACTGCCAGGGAGACCCAGTACTTC.